The entry that follows covers one T cell receptor (beta chain) sequence. Its antigen is undetermined. This specimen belongs to a study of regulatory T cells in long-lasting Graves disease. Overall study results and limits: Favored gene segments in persistent disease were TRBV28, TRBJ1-2 and TRBJ2-5.

Germline V gives CDR1 SQVTM, CDR2 ANQGSEA. V was trimmed by 4 bases and J by 7 bases, leaving 19 bases between them. The CDR3 spans 14 residues. Time point here: newly diagnosed GD, antithyroid drugs for less than 3 months. The TCR library used RNA extracted from PBMCs. Researchers made TCR beta libraries by using iRepertoire HTBI primers and running Arm-PCR on CDR3 regions. Each CDR3 protein gets one entry after TCRdb re-called the multiplex PCR reads with MiXCR. The table has fewer than 350,000 distinct CDR3 sequences, under 20% seen once. The source material was peripheral blood mononuclear cells (PBMCs), sampled at new diagnosis, from a patient treated with antithyroid drugs. V gene TRBV29-1 combines with J gene TRBJ1-1, with D possibly matching TRBD1 (5 bases). This TCR came from a female donor with Graves disease. The CDR3 loop is CSVAFNRGGSEAFF. The CDR3 DNA is TGCAGCGTTGCTTTTAATAGGGGAGGGAGTGAAGCTTTCTTT.